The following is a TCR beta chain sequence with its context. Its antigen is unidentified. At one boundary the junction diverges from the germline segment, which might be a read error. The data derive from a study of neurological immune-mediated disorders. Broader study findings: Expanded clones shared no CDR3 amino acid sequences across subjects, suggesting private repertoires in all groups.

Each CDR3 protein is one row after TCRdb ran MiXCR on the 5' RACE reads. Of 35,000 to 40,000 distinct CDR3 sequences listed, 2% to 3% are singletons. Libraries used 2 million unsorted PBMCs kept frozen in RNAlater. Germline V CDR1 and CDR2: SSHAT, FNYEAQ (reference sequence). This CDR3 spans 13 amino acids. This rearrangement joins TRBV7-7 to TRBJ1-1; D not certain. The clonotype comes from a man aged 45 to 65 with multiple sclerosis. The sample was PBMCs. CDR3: CASSLSTDTEAFF. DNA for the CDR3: TGTGCTAGCAGCTTAAGTACGGACACTGAAGCTTTCTTT.